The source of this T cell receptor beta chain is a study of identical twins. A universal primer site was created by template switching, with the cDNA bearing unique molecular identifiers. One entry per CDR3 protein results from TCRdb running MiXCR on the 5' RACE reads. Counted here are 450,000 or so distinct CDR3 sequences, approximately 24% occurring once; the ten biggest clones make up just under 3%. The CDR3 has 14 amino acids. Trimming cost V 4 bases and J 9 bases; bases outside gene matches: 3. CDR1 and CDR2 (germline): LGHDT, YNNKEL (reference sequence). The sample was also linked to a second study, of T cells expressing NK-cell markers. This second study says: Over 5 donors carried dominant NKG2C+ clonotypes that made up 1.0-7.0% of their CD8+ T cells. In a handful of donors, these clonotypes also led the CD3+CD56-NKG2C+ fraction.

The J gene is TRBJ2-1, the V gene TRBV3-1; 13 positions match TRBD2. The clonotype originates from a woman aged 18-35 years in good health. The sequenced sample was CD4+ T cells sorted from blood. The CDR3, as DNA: TGTGCCAGCAGCCCACTAGCGGGGGGGAGTGAGCAGTTCTTC. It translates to CASSPLAGGSEQFF.